This entry is about one T cell receptor (beta chain). Its target is not known. This entry belongs to a study of cytomegalovirus exposure and HLA in healthy donors. Study-level results: Presence/absence analyses assumed roughly uniform sequencing depth across donors, which may not hold.

Use of 60 Vbeta and 13 Jbeta primers characterized the PCR. Using immunoSEQ multiplex PCR, the repertoire was profiled, and TCRdb retains in-frame clones only, with some absent. The sample lists some 270,000 clones; 85% to 95% were seen once. The CDR3 is 15 residues long. Germline CDR1 is GTSNPN and CDR2 is SVGIG (reference sequence). The V and J ends lost 3 bases and 1 base respectively, with 13 bases between them. This rearrangement joins TRBV30 to TRBJ1-5; no clear D. Sequencing used PBMCs. This TCR came from a girl aged 2-10 years in good health and CMV-seronegative. CDR3 nucleotides: TGTGCCTGGAGAGAGGGATCCCCAAGCAATCAGCCCCAGCATTTT. This sequence encodes CAWREGSPSNQPQHF.